This passage covers 26 T cell receptor beta chains from one sample sequenced in a study of PD-L1 blockade in urothelial cancer. TCRdb keeps only in-frame clones here, not all; method: immunoSEQ multiplex PCR. The repertoire has around 100,000 clones, roughly 84% of them found once; the top ten carry roughly 2%. Time point of the sample: pretreatment peripheral blood. The source material was PBMCs, sampled around atezolizumab (anti-PD-L1) treatment. These receptor sequences come from a man aged 60 to 75 with urothelial cancer.

Written as DNA, the CDR3 is TGTGCCTGGGGGATCCAGGGCACTGAAGCTTTCTTT. Residues: CAWGIQGTEAFF. J is TRBJ1-1 and V is TRBV30; D may be TRBD1 (5 bases). Trimming took 5 bases from V and 4 from J, leaving 11 bases between them. Germline CDR1 and CDR2: GTSNPN and SVGIG (reference sequence). CDR3 size: 12 residues.

J is TRBJ2-3 and V is TRBV5-1, with D tentatively TRBD2 (6 bases). V gave up 1 base and J gave up 0 bases, with 12 bases separating them. The CDR3 loop spans 16 amino acids. Germline V CDR1 and CDR2: SGHRS, YFSETQ. CDR3 protein: CASSLLAGTSTDTQYF. CDR3 DNA: TGCGCCAGCAGCTTGTTGGCGGGAACTAGCACAGATACGCAGTATTTT. The full variable domain, its missing parts supplied by reference TRBV5-1 and TRBJ2-3, is KAGVTQTPRYLIKTRGQQVTLSCSPISGHRSVSWYQQTPGQGLQFLFEYFSETQRNKGNFPGRFSGRQFSNSRSEMNVSTLELGDSALYLCASSLLAGTSTDTQYFGPGTRLTVL.

The rearrangement links TRBV2 to TRBJ2-7, with 10 bases lining up with TRBD1. Unmatched junction bases numbered 2, after V lost 5 bases and J lost 4 bases. The CDR3 sequence is 13 residues long. Looked up from germline, CDR1 is SNHLY and CDR2 is FYNNEI. The CDR3 reads CASSRDRGYEQYF. CDR3 coding DNA: TGTGCCAGCAGTCGGGACAGGGGATACGAGCAGTACTTC.

The chain links TRBV2 to TRBJ1-2; D might be TRBD1 (5 bases). Germline CDR1 and CDR2: SNHLY and FYNNEI. V was trimmed by 7 bases and J by 4 bases, leaving 13 bases between them. The CDR3 is 13 residues long. DNA for the CDR3: TGTGCCAGCAAAGAACAGGACCGCTATGGCTACACCTTC. It translates to CASKEQDRYGYTF. Together with reference TRBV2 and TRBJ1-2, the CDR3 gives the full variable domain: EPEVTQTPSHQVTQMGQEVILRCVPISNHLYFYWYRQILGQKVEFLVSFYNNEISEKSEIFDDQFSVERPDGSNFTLKIRSTKLEDSAMYFCASKEQDRYGYTFGSGTRLTVV.

CDR3 loop: CASSRTGTKGRGNSPLHF. The CDR3 coding sequence is TGTGCCAGCAGCCGAACAGGGACGAAGGGTAGAGGGAATTCACCCCTCCACTTT. The rearrangement joins TRBV9 to TRBJ1-6, with a tentative D call TRBD1 (6 bases). The length of the CDR3 is 18 residues. The germline V and J ends were trimmed by 4 bases and 7 bases, with 24 bases remaining between them. Germline values: CDR1 SGDLS, CDR2 YYNGEE. Full variable domain (outside the CDR3, taken from reference TRBV9 and TRBJ1-6): DSGVTQTPKHLITATGQRVTLRCSPRSGDLSVYWYQQSLDQGLQFLIQYYNGEERAKGNILERFSAQQFPDLHSELNLSSLELGDSALYFCASSRTGTKGRGNSPLHFGNGTRLTVT.

In DNA, the CDR3 is TGTGCCATCACTCAGGCTCCCAATGGTCCCCAGCATTTT. It specifies CAITQAPNGPQHF. This chain uses TRBV10-3 with TRBJ1-5; unclear D gene. Germline lookup yields CDR1 ENHRY and CDR2 SYGVKD. Trimming left V 7 bases short and J 10 bases short, with 17 bases between. The CDR3 loop spans 13 amino acids.

On this clone itself: This sample includes further DNA sequences coding for the same CDR3. This chain connects TRBV5-1 to TRBJ2-7; TRBD2 aligns across 15 bases. CDR3 length equals 15 residues. With 3 bases clipped from V and 3 bases from J, the junction kept 1 base outside the gene matches. Germline V lookup: CDR1 SGHRS, CDR2 YFSETQ. Here the CDR3 DNA reads TGCGCCAGCAGCTCGGGACTAGCGGGGGGCTACGAGCAGTACTTC. Amino acids: CASSSGLAGGYEQYF.

The chain joins TRBV2 to TRBJ2-3; 9 nucleotides line up with TRBD2. V trimming: 8 bases; J trimming: 6 bases; junction bases outside the gene matches: 12. Germline V gene data show CDR1 as SNHLY and CDR2 as FYNNEI. The CDR3 contains 15 residues. CDR3 in amino acids: CASAGGAGGPDTQYF. The CDR3 nucleotides are TGTGCCAGCGCAGGGGGGGCGGGAGGGCCGGATACGCAGTATTTT. Looking up the rest from reference TRBV2 and TRBJ2-3 gives the full variable domain: EPEVTQTPSHQVTQMGQEVILRCVPISNHLYFYWYRQILGQKVEFLVSFYNNEISEKSEIFDDQFSVERPDGSNFTLKIRSTKLEDSAMYFCASAGGAGGPDTQYFGPGTRLTVL.

The rearrangement links TRBV19 to TRBJ2-1, with 15 nucleotides matching TRBD2. The V gene end was trimmed by 3 bases and the J gene end by 0 bases; junction bases not matched to a gene: 6. CDR1 LNHDA and CDR2 SQIVND come from the germline V gene (reference sequence). This CDR3 spans 19 amino acids. The DNA for the CDR3 is TGTGCCAGTAGTATTGTAGGACTAGCGGGGGGGAGCTCCTACAATGAGCAGTTCTTC. It yields the protein CASSIVGLAGGSSYNEQFF.

The gene calls are TRBV29-1 and TRBJ1-5; 7 nucleotides line up with TRBD1. Trimming took 4 bases from V and 2 from J; bases not matched to a gene: 8. The length of the CDR3 is 15 residues. From germline, CDR1 is SQVTM and CDR2 ANQGSEA. The CDR3 region has the DNA TGCAGCGTTGGAGAAGGGGGCGCGGGCAATCAGCCCCAGCATTTT. Amino acid sequence: CSVGEGGAGNQPQHF.

V gene TRBV6-1 combines with J gene TRBJ1-1; 9 positions match TRBD1. The germline V gene encodes CDR1 MNHNS and CDR2 SASEGT. V shed 4 bases, J shed 5 bases, and the junction held 5 bases outside the gene matches. This CDR3 region has 14 residues. As DNA, the CDR3 is TGTGCCAGCAGTGCTCGGGACAGGGAAACTGAAGCTTTCTTT. Protein product: CASSARDRETEAFF.

Concerning this clone: Its ends do not fully match the called genes, so a read error is possible. V is TRBV7-7 and J is TRBJ2-5, with 8 positions matching TRBD2. The germline CDR1 and CDR2 sequences are SSHAT and FNYEAQ (reference sequence). CDR3 length equals 16 residues. The CDR3 loop reads CASSRSGRGNQETQYF. As DNA, the CDR3 is TGTGCTAGCAGCCGGAGCGGGAGAGGGAACCAAGAGACCCAGTACTTC.

The chain uses TRBV9 and TRBJ2-1, with D possibly TRBD1 on 6 matching bases. Deletions cut 0 bases from V and 5 bases from J, with 6 bases between. The CDR3 sequence is 13 residues long. Germline CDR1 and CDR2: SGDLS and YYNGEE. CDR3 residues: CASSVGTDNEQFF. CDR3 sequence (DNA): TGTGCCAGCAGCGTAGGGACAGACAATGAGCAGTTCTTC.

This chain connects TRBV5-1 to TRBJ1-2, with 7 nucleotides matching TRBD1. This CDR3 is 15 amino acids long. The junction had 12 bases not matched to a gene; V was cut back by 2 bases and J by 8 bases. CDR1 is SGHRS, CDR2 YFSETQ, per germline. This chain's CDR3 is CASSFQGGTTEGYTF. The CDR3 region has the DNA TGCGCCAGCAGCTTCCAAGGGGGCACCACCGAGGGCTACACCTTC.

This clone was found once. The chain couples TRBV9 to TRBJ2-7; D ambiguous. Germline V gene data show CDR1 as SGDLS and CDR2 as YYNGEE. V gave up 0 bases and J gave up 5 bases, with 12 bases separating them. The CDR3 covers 14 residues. This CDR3 is CASSVDVVSDEQYF. The CDR3, as DNA: TGTGCCAGCAGCGTAGATGTGGTTTCGGACGAGCAGTACTTC.

The chain recombines TRBV6-6 with TRBJ2-5; the D is unclear. The V gene lost 5 bases and the J gene lost 5 bases, with 6 bases spanning the gap. This CDR3 has 11 amino acids. Germline CDR1 reads MNHNY; CDR2 reads SVGAGI (reference sequence). The CDR3 DNA reads as TGTGCCAGCAGTCCTTCGGAGACCCAGTACTTC. This encodes CASSPSETQYF.

The rearrangement uses TRBV18 and TRBJ1-5; D perhaps matches TRBD1 (5 bases). The CDR3 covers 14 residues. Trimming pared 2 bases from V and 3 bases from J, leaving 8 bases between. Germline loops: CDR1 KGHSH, CDR2 LQKENI. In DNA form, the CDR3 reads TGTGCCAGCTCACCAGGGGCCATCAATCAGCCCCAGCATTTT. It translates to CASSPGAINQPQHF.

V and J are TRBV18 and TRBJ1-5; TRBD1 matches at 7 bases. The germline gives CDR1 KGHSH, CDR2 LQKENI. J lost 0 bases, V lost 4 bases, and 15 bases had no gene match. The CDR3 spans 19 residues. The chain's CDR3 is CASSLTIIATGDSNQPQHF. The CDR3 DNA sequence: TGTGCCAGCTCACTAACGATAATTGCCACAGGGGATAGCAATCAGCCCCAGCATTTT.

This chain uses TRBV25-1 with TRBJ2-1, with D possibly being TRBD1 (6 bases). V lost 3 bases and J 6 bases, leaving 18 bases between the germline ends. Germline CDR1 and CDR2: MGHDK and SYGVNS. The length of the CDR3 is 16 residues. The CDR3 reads CASSESGTLRGNEQFF. CDR3 DNA: TGTGCCAGCAGTGAGTCCGGGACCCTCAGGGGCAATGAGCAGTTCTTC.

The chain joins TRBV5-5 to TRBJ2-5; a possible D gene is TRBD1 (5 bases). Germline lookup yields CDR1 SGHKS and CDR2 YYEKEE (reference sequence). V was clipped by 1 base and J by 5 bases, with 15 bases between them. CDR3 size: 15 residues. The CDR3 reads CASSLIGAGLETQYF. In DNA, the CDR3 is TGTGCCAGCAGCTTGATAGGGGCTGGCTTGGAGACCCAGTACTTC.

This chain connects TRBV23-1 to TRBJ2-2; D gene uncertain. Being an ORF, TRBV23-1 has a function that is uncertain. The CDR3 sequence is 15 residues long. Trimming cost V 6 bases and J 12 bases, with 23 bases left between them. Written as DNA, the CDR3 is TGCGCCAGCAGCCTCATGGGCCCATCCCTCTTGAAGCTGTTTTTT. Its translation: CASSLMGPSLLKLFF.

This chain uses TRBV12-5 with TRBJ1-4; D is possibly TRBD1 (6 bases). The V end lost 5 bases, the J end lost 4 bases, and 17 bases lay between the germline ends. Germline-derived CDR1 and CDR2 are LGHNT and FRNRAP. The CDR3 consists of 16 residues. The CDR3, as DNA: TGTGCTAGTGGTGCGGCTCCGGGGACATATAATGAAAAACTGTTTTTT. Translating gives CASGAAPGTYNEKLFF. Based on the CDR3 plus reference TRBV12-5 and TRBJ1-4, the full variable domain is DARVTQTPRHKVTEMGQEVTMRCQPILGHNTVFWYRQTMMQGLELLAYFRNRAPLDDSGMPKDRFSAEMPDATLATLKIQPSEPRDSAVYFCASGAAPGTYNEKLFFGSGTQLSVL.

V is TRBV19 and J is TRBJ1-1; TRBD1 matches at 7 bases. V trimming: 4 bases; J trimming: 0 bases; junction bases outside the gene matches: 2. This CDR3 is 14 amino acids long. Germline V gene sequence: CDR1 LNHDA, CDR2 SQIVND (reference sequence). The CDR3 DNA follows: TGTGCCAGTAGTAGGGACAGAGTGAACACTGAAGCTTTCTTT. It encodes CASSRDRVNTEAFF. The whole variable domain, remainder taken from reference TRBV19 and TRBJ1-1, is DGGITQSPKYLFRKEGQNVTLSCEQNLNHDAMYWYRQDPGQGLRLIYYSQIVNDFQKGDIAEGYSVSREKKESFPLTVTSAQKNPTAFYLCASSRDRVNTEAFFGQGTRLTVV.

This clone came up once. The J gene is TRBJ1-5, the V gene TRBV28, with a weak D call TRBD1 (6 bases). Trimming took off 8 bases at V and 1 base at J, with 18 bases between the two ends. Germline V lookup: CDR1 MDHEN, CDR2 SYDVKM. The CDR3 has 16 residues. The CDR3 DNA sequence: TGTGCCAGCCCCCCCGGGGCAGGGGTGAGCAATCAGCCCCAGCATTTT. Its translation is CASPPGAGVSNQPQHF.

This clone was observed once. V gene TRBV10-2 combines with J gene TRBJ2-7; D is possibly TRBD2 (6 bases). V was shortened by 7 bases and J by 0 bases, with 16 bases between the two germline ends. Germline V lookup: CDR1 WSHSY, CDR2 SAAADI. The CDR3 sequence is 15 residues long. The CDR3 spells CASTRMAGSSYEQYF. The CDR3 DNA reads as TGCGCCAGCACCCGGATGGCGGGAAGCTCCTACGAGCAGTACTTC.

This chain connects TRBV7-9 to TRBJ1-2; D possibly corresponds to TRBD1 (6 bases). Germline V CDR1 and CDR2: SEHNR, FQNEAQ (reference sequence). The CDR3 runs to 15 residues. Deletions cut 1 base from V and 4 bases from J, with 13 bases between. CDR3 bases: TGTGCCAGCAGCTTAGAAAGGGGGGGCTTCTATGGCTACACCTTC. Amino acid sequence: CASSLERGGFYGYTF.